A selection of T cell receptor beta chains follows, all from one sample in a study of chemoradiotherapy in HPV16-positive cancers. Only in-frame clones appear in the TCRdb table, and some are missing; sequencing was by immunoSEQ multiplex PCR. Found here are thousands of clones, approximately 79% of them singletons; the top ten hold approximately 8%. Sequenced here: tumor tissue, sampled from a patient who underwent chemoradiotherapy. Receptor source: a human donor with HPV-associated anogenital cancer. The conserved cysteine and the conserved F or W are not part of the CDR3 here. Each record gives: V gene, J gene, CDR3 protein.

V gene: TRBV7-8
J gene: TRBJ1-1
CDR3 protein: ASSYIAGTGHLNTEAF

V gene: TRBV19
J gene: TRBJ2-7
CDR3 protein: ASGDNWVQY

V gene: TRBV6-5
J gene: TRBJ1-1
CDR3 protein: ASGTGSFAAF

V gene: TRBV7-2
J gene: TRBJ2-2
CDR3 protein: ASSLALAGNTGELF

V gene: TRBV5-4
J gene: TRBJ2-3
CDR3 protein: ASSLYGTDTQY

V gene: TRBV10-3
J gene: TRBJ2-2
CDR3 protein: AISATGPANTGELF

V gene: TRBV29-1
J gene: TRBJ1-2
CDR3 protein: SVVPGIEDYGYT

V gene: TRBV7-9
J gene: TRBJ2-3
CDR3 protein: ASSQPSGRLTDTQY

V gene: TRBV4-2
J gene: TRBJ2-3
CDR3 protein: ASSQGHRQADTQY

V gene: TRBV27
J gene: TRBJ1-1
CDR3 protein: ASSDRMNTEAF

V gene: TRBV6-5
J gene: TRBJ1-3
CDR3 protein: ASAVLSGNTIY

V gene: TRBV9
J gene: TRBJ2-7
CDR3 protein: ASSVAGQGNSYEQY

V gene: TRBV6-1
J gene: TRBJ2-2
CDR3 protein: ASSGQGLNTGELF

V gene: TRBV6-5
J gene: TRBJ1-1
CDR3 protein: ASSYKSPNTEAF

V gene: TRBV2
J gene: TRBJ1-2
CDR3 protein: ASSVGRYGYT

V gene: TRBV7-9
J gene: TRBJ1-2
CDR3 protein: ASSLSPRYGYT

V gene: TRBV28
J gene: TRBJ1-5
CDR3 protein: AHGVSNQPQH

V gene: TRBV7-3
J gene: TRBJ2-1
CDR3 protein: ASSLIPGESEQF

V gene: TRBV7-9
J gene: TRBJ1-3
CDR3 protein: ASSLAGAGNTIY

V gene: TRBV30
J gene: TRBJ2-1
CDR3 protein: AWSAIHSGAVEQF

V gene: TRBV28
J gene: TRBJ1-1
CDR3 protein: ASRMAGSGNTEAF

V gene: TRBV6-6
J gene: TRBJ2-5
CDR3 protein: ASSYSEGLETQY

V gene: TRBV30
J gene: TRBJ2-1
CDR3 protein: AWNHRRDGYNEQF

V gene: TRBV5-4
J gene: TRBJ1-1
CDR3 protein: ASSFELTGMVNEAF

V gene: TRBV6-6
J gene: TRBJ2-7
CDR3 protein: ASSTGPGEQY

V gene: TRBV13
J gene: TRBJ1-2
CDR3 protein: ASSSRTVYGYT

V gene: TRBV28
J gene: TRBJ1-1
CDR3 protein: ASSLSERGRGAEAF

V gene: TRBV5-1
J gene: TRBJ1-1
CDR3 protein: ASSLTVNTEAF

V gene: TRBV2
J gene: TRBJ1-2
CDR3 protein: ASSPDSLYGYT

V gene: TRBV5-4
J gene: TRBJ1-1
CDR3 protein: AIGTVAQAF

V gene: TRBV4-1
J gene: TRBJ2-5
CDR3 protein: ASSQAASEAETQY